The clone carrying this T cell receptor beta chain was observed at least ten times. Its antigen remains unidentified. V lost 6 bases and J lost 2, with 10 bases in between. This CDR3 has 12 amino acids. The V gene's germline CDR1 is SQVTM and CDR2 ANQGSEA. The data are from a study of Graves' ophthalmopathy and Graves' hyperthyroidism. Findings and caveats of the study: Sensitivity reached nearly 71% and specificity approximately 72% when the model predicted ophthalmopathy progression.

Ineligible for inclusion were patients with other autoimmune diseases, uncontrolled infections, pregnancy or lactation. A diagnosis was made from clinical symptoms together with serum thyroxine, TRAb, thyroid ultrasound and orbital computed tomography. The sequenced template was RNA, covering the TCR beta CDR3 region. Amplification began with first-round RT-PCR using HTBI primers, then second-round multiplex PCR was performed. TCRdb re-called the multiplex PCR reads with MiXCR, one entry per CDR3 protein. The table shows more than 1,000,000 distinct CDR3 sequences, with approximately 35% occurring only once.

This receptor was taken from an adult man with Graves' hyperthyroidism. Sequencing input: peripheral blood or thyroid tissue (not recorded which). J is TRBJ1-2 and V is TRBV29-1, with D maybe TRBD1 (5 bases). CDR3 protein: CSVTGGNYGYTF. The CDR3 DNA is TGCAGCGTCACGGGGGGAAACTATGGCTACACCTTC. Drawing the rest from reference TRBV29-1 and TRBJ1-2, the complete variable domain is SAVISQKPSRDICQRGTSLTIQCQVDSQVTMMFWYRQQPGQSLTLIATANQGSEATYESGFVIDKFPISRPNLTFSTLTVSNMSPEDSSIYLCSVTGGNYGYTFGSGTRLTVV.